The entry below describes one T cell receptor beta chain. Its antigen is unidentified. This sample was included in a study of cytomegalovirus exposure and HLA in healthy donors. Study as a whole: Of all 400 or so donors who were genotyped, under 90% belonged to the Caucasian-associated ancestry cluster.

Healthy bone marrow donors formed the donor group. PCR primers comprised 60 Vbeta and 13 Jbeta primers. The data were produced by immunoSEQ multiplex PCR, yet TCRdb's version contains in-frame clones alone and is incomplete. This table has tens of thousands of clones, approximately 80% appearing once. This CDR3 region has 19 residues. Germline CDR1 and CDR2: SGHRS and YFSETQ. Study outcomes and limitations: The productive fraction for most TCR beta V segments was about 87% or about 30% in an earlier analysis. Among immune exposure information, only CMV serostatus was available.

The chain couples TRBV5-1 to TRBJ2-5, with TRBD1 matching over 7 bases. The J call is in doubt because the DNA end fits TRBJ2-7 better. The sequencing input was PBMCs. This receptor was identified in a man aged 18 to 29 in good health and CMV-seronegative. For the CDR3, the DNA is TGCGCCAGCAGCTTGGATCGGCACTCCAGGGACAGACTTACCTACGAGCAGTACTTC. This translates into CASSLDRHSRDRLTYEQYF.